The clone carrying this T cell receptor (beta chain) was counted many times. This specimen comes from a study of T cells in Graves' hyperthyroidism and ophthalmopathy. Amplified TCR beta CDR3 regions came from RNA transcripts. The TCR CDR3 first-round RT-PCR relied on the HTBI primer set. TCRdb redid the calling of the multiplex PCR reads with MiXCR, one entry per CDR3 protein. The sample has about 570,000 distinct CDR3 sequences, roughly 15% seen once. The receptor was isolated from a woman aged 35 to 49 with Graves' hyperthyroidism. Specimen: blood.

The CDR3 is CASSFSAPSYNEQFF. DNA for the CDR3: TGTGCCAGCAGCTTTAGCGCACCCTCCTACAATGAGCAGTTCTTC. J is TRBJ2-1 and V is TRBV9; D might be TRBD2 (5 bases). There are 15 residues in the CDR3. Deletions cut 4 bases from V and 0 bases from J, with 11 bases between. Germline V gene lookup returns CDR1 SGDLS and CDR2 YYNGEE.